This is a list of T cell receptor beta chains from one sample in a study of blood T cell repertoires in COVID-19. Data came from immunoSEQ multiplex PCR; TCRdb stores just in-frame clones and leaves some out. The table has around 100,000 clones, about nine tenths seen once. Specimen: peripheral blood. All receptors come from a man in his fifties with acute or convalescent COVID-19. The conserved cysteine and the conserved F or W are not part of the CDR3 here. Only some rows state a clone size, as once, few, many or a class for expanded clones.

>TRBV7-9|-|TRBJ1-5
ASSLGTGGGDQPQH
>TRBV27|-|TRBJ1-2
ASSLGQDYGYT
>TRBV6-5|-|TRBJ2-5
ASRRGSVFQETQY
>TRBV20-1|-|TRBJ2-3
SAETTDTQY
>TRBV7-8|-|TRBJ1-3
ASSPTWGGHSGNTIY
>TRBV10-2|-|TRBJ1-1
ASSESMLRGAF
>TRBV2|-|TRBJ2-4
ASSEPGTVKNIQY
>TRBV6-5|-|TRBJ1-1
ASRSGTGETEAF
>TRBV19|-|TRBJ2-7
ASSLAGGPRQY
>TRBV29-1|-|TRBJ2-7
SVQSGHSKYEQY
>TRBV30|-|TRBJ2-2
AWSVVLAGNTGELF
>TRBV5-1|-|TRBJ2-2
ASSGDRGELF
>TRBV6-5|-|TRBJ2-5
ASSRSEGGAQY
>TRBV19|-|TRBJ1-3
ASNPTASGNTIY
>TRBV6-5|-|TRBJ2-4
ASSSQPGAKNIQY
>TRBV6-4|-|TRBJ2-2
ASSEQEGTGELF
>TRBV4-3|-|TRBJ2-3
ASSQERRTGWGGASTDTQY
>TRBV7-9|few|TRBJ2-1
ASTFGGTGVLGEQF
>TRBV3-1/TRBV3-2|-|TRBJ2-2
ASSQAIRGRLF
>TRBV5-4|-|TRBJ2-5
ASSPDLTGAGGTQY
>TRBV5-1|few|TRBJ2-1
ASSLVADEQF
>TRBV7-8|-|TRBJ1-3
ASSLANGGDTIY
>TRBV10-1|once|TRBJ2-5
ASSDREKSKETQY
>TRBV25-1|few|TRBJ1-3
ASSESGRGVSGNTIY
>TRBV10-3|-|TRBJ1-1
AISASPGQGGTEAF
>TRBV27|-|TRBJ2-1
ASSLGPNEQF
>TRBV30|-|TRBJ1-5
AWSRQANQPQH
>TRBV19|-|TRBJ1-2
ASSIREAYGYT
>TRBV7-2|-|TRBJ1-1
ASSLAAGNTEAF
>TRBV5-1|-|TRBJ1-2
ASSLAEHYGYT
>TRBV5-1|-|TRBJ1-4
ASSLGDREDNEKLF
>TRBV7-6|-|TRBJ1-2
ASSSGTDPYYGYT
>TRBV7-2|-|TRBJ2-3
ASSRDYNSDTQY
>TRBV11-2|-|TRBJ1-1
ASSLQLQGGTYEAF
>TRBV19|once|TRBJ1-2
AVRGLNYGYT
>TRBV7-9|-|TRBJ1-2
ASSLPHRDRGHYGYT
>TRBV30|-|TRBJ2-3
AWSLTGAQEQY
>TRBV11-2|-|TRBJ1-3
ASSLGQGTGNTIY
>TRBV2|-|TRBJ1-2
ASLRRQGNYGYT
>TRBV14|-|TRBJ2-7
ASRRSGRLSSYEQY
>TRBV5-1|-|TRBJ2-5
ASSLGLAGGETQY
>TRBV19|-|TRBJ2-7
ASSVRLAGEQY
>TRBV4-2|-|TRBJ2-1
ASSWSGSNEQF
>TRBV24-1|-|TRBJ1-4
ATSGLGHFRS
>TRBV11-2|-|TRBJ2-7
ASSAGVYEQY
>TRBV19|-|TRBJ2-1
ASSIDPGLAGVGNEQF
>TRBV4-3|-|TRBJ2-5
ASSQSAASQETQY
>TRBV5-1|-|TRBJ2-3
ASSFGDTQY
>TRBV7-9|-|TRBJ2-5
ASSYTTGRKETQY
>TRBV19|-|TRBJ1-2
ASSSPGQGPYGYT
>TRBV6-5|-|TRBJ1-4
ASSYRGIANEKLF
>TRBV11-2|-|TRBJ1-1
ASSLGTLTEAF
>TRBV2|-|TRBJ1-5
ASSATQGPWGNQPQH
>TRBV27|once|TRBJ1-1
ASSRRGPRGTEAF
>TRBV2|-|TRBJ1-3
ASIRRPLTGERSGNTIY
>TRBV20-1|-|TRBJ2-4
SASSAGGRNIQY
>TRBV19|once|TRBJ2-1
ASSIKLAVFKEQF
>TRBV7-6|-|TRBJ1-1
ASSANQGTEAF
>TRBV4-1|-|TRBJ2-1
ASSQDAGRSSYNEQF